The next 18 T cell receptor beta chains were all read from a single sample in a study of identical twins. Using its own MiXCR run on the 5' RACE reads, TCRdb lists one record per CDR3 protein. The data contain under 300,000 distinct CDR3 sequences, about 14% of them singletons. Sequenced sample: memory (CD45RO+) T cells sorted from blood. The source of these receptors is a woman in her late teens or twenties in good health.

This sequence joins TRBV18 and TRBJ1-2; no firm D call. Looked up from germline, CDR1 is KGHSH and CDR2 is LQKENI. The V end lost 3 bases, the J end lost 4 bases, and 15 bases lay between the germline ends. CDR3 size: 15 residues. CDR3 protein: CASSPETSLTYGYTF. The CDR3 bases are TGTGCCAGCTCACCCGAGACATCACTGACCTATGGCTACACCTTC.

V and J are TRBV6-1 and TRBJ2-7, with D perhaps assigned TRBD1 or TRBD2 (5 bases each). Trimming removed 7 bases at V and 4 bases at J, with 17 bases between. This CDR3 has 14 amino acids. Germline lookup yields CDR1 MNHNS and CDR2 SASEGT. CDR3 region: CASTLTQGAYEQYF. CDR3 sequence (DNA): TGTGCCAGCACCTTGACCCAGGGAGCTTACGAGCAGTACTTC.

The chain has TRBV20-1 and TRBJ2-7, with 10 bases fitting TRBD2. The germline CDR1 and CDR2 sequences are DFQATT and SNEGSKA (reference sequence). CDR3 length: 15 amino acids. V gave up 2 bases and J gave up 6 bases; unmatched junction bases: 10. As DNA, the CDR3 is TGCAGTGCTAGAAAAATCGCCGGGACTAGCGTCGAGCAGTACTTC. Amino acids: CSARKIAGTSVEQYF.

This clonotype has just a few counts. The genes are TRBV5-1 and TRBJ1-5, with no clear D. V shed 5 bases and J shed 1 base, with 7 bases lying between them. Per germline, CDR1 SGHRS and CDR2 YFSETQ. CDR3 length: 13 amino acids. Here the CDR3 reads CASRMSSNQPQHF. The CDR3, as DNA: TGCGCCAGCAGGATGAGCAGCAATCAGCCCCAGCATTTT. The whole variable domain, filled in from reference TRBV5-1 and TRBJ1-5, reads KAGVTQTPRYLIKTRGQQVTLSCSPISGHRSVSWYQQTPGQGLQFLFEYFSETQRNKGNFPGRFSGRQFSNSRSEMNVSTLELGDSALYLCASRMSSNQPQHFGDGTRLSIL.

This clonotype occurred a few times. The chain is built from TRBV5-1 and TRBJ2-7; tentatively, D is TRBD2 (6 bases). The CDR3 extends over 14 amino acids. Trimming pared 2 bases from V and 1 base from J, leaving 10 bases between. Germline-derived CDR1 and CDR2 are SGHRS and YFSETQ. The CDR3 here is CASSLTAGSYEQYF. In nucleotides, the CDR3 is TGCGCCAGCAGCTTAACTGCGGGATCCTACGAGCAGTACTTC.

The J gene is TRBJ1-5, the V gene TRBV12-3 or TRBV12-4; a possible D gene is TRBD1 (5 bases). The CDR3 is 14 amino acids. V was shortened by 5 bases and J by 7 bases, with 15 bases between the two germline ends. This CDR3 is CASSPQGGRQPQHF. The CDR3 DNA sequence: TGTGCCAGCAGTCCGCAGGGCGGCCGGCAGCCCCAGCATTTT.

In this sample, this clonotype turned up many times. The V and J genes are TRBV12-3 or TRBV12-4 and TRBJ1-6; possible D gene TRBD1, 5 bases. The germline V and J ends were trimmed by 2 bases and 7 bases, with 6 bases remaining between them. There are 13 residues in the CDR3. CDR3 region: CASSLKGNSPLHF. As DNA, the CDR3 is TGTGCCAGCAGTTTAAAGGGGAATTCACCCCTCCACTTT.

The rearrangement uses TRBV10-3 and TRBJ1-1, with 9 bases identical to TRBD1. Germline CDR1 reads ENHRY; CDR2 reads SYGVKD. The trim removed 5 bases at V and 5 bases at J, leaving 6 bases unmatched. The CDR3 is 14 residues long. The CDR3 is CAISPTGGETEAFF. The CDR3 DNA follows: TGTGCCATCAGTCCGACAGGGGGTGAAACTGAAGCTTTCTTT.

This clonotype was seen at least ten times. The chain carries TRBV5-6 and TRBJ1-1, with D perhaps matching TRBD1 (6 bases). The CDR3 length is 13 residues. Trimming pared 1 base from V and 5 bases from J, leaving 9 bases between. Germline V gene sequence: CDR1 SGHDT, CDR2 YYEEEE. The CDR3 nucleotides read TGTGCCAGCAGCTTGCGGAGGGGGACTGAAGCTTTCTTT. Translated: CASSLRRGTEAFF.

This clonotype has more than one count but fewer than ten. V and J are TRBV24-1 and TRBJ2-2; no clear D gene. Germline lookup yields CDR1 KGHDR and CDR2 SFDVKD. The CDR3 contains 16 residues. V was cut by 2 bases and J by 1 base, with 10 bases left in between. CDR3 sequence (DNA): TGTGCCACCAGTGATTCCGCCTCGCGGAACACCGGGGAGCTGTTTTTT. This encodes CATSDSASRNTGELFF.

This chain links TRBV20-1 with TRBJ2-3; 7 nucleotides match TRBD2. CDR1 and CDR2 (germline): DFQATT, SNEGSKA (reference sequence). The CDR3 contains 14 residues. V trimming: 4 bases; J trimming: 0 bases; junction bases outside the gene matches: 4. The CDR3 reads CSAKRAGSTDTQYF. In DNA form, the CDR3 reads TGCAGTGCTAAACGAGCGGGAAGCACAGATACGCAGTATTTT.

This chain links TRBV27 with TRBJ1-5; TRBD1 might be the D (5 bases). Germline V gene lookup returns CDR1 MNHEY and CDR2 SMNVEV (reference sequence). There are 15 residues in the CDR3. V lost 0 bases and J lost 7, with 13 bases in between. The CDR3 is CASSLSSGERQPQHF. CDR3 nucleotides: TGTGCCAGCAGTTTATCATCGGGGGAGCGGCAGCCCCAGCATTTT.

The gene calls are TRBV7-9 and TRBJ1-1; no clear D. The CDR3 runs to 12 residues. Per germline, CDR1 SEHNR and CDR2 FQNEAQ (reference sequence). The V and J ends lost 8 bases and 4 bases respectively, with 11 bases between them. As DNA, the CDR3 is TGTGCCAGCGGGCACTCGGGCACTGAAGCTTTCTTT. This translates into CASGHSGTEAFF.

The CDR3 protein is CASSAKTGTGTGEQYF. The DNA for the CDR3 is TGTGCCAGCAGCGCAAAAACCGGGACTGGGACGGGAGAGCAGTACTTC. The genes are TRBV9 and TRBJ2-7; D is possibly TRBD2 (6 bases). The germline CDR1 and CDR2 sequences are SGDLS and YYNGEE. V lost 3 bases and J 7 bases, leaving 23 bases between the germline ends. The CDR3 loop spans 16 amino acids.

The table lists this clonotype with many counts. V is TRBV29-1 and J is TRBJ1-2, with TRBD1 as a possible D gene (5 bases). CDR3 length: 11 amino acids. The germline V gene encodes CDR1 SQVTM and CDR2 ANQGSEA. Trimming cost V 3 bases and J 7 bases, with 9 bases left between them. The CDR3 reads CSVDPGSGYTF. DNA of the CDR3: TGCAGCGTTGACCCAGGGTCTGGCTACACCTTC.

Here the CDR3 DNA reads TGTGCCAGCAACTCCAACGGCTACAATGAGCAGTTCTTC. Its translation is CASNSNGYNEQFF. V gene TRBV11-2 combines with J gene TRBJ2-1, with unresolved D. The CDR3 extends over 13 amino acids. With 7 bases removed from V and 3 bases from J, the gap between germline ends came to 10 bases. The germline gives CDR1 SGHAT, CDR2 FQNNGV. Combining the CDR3 with reference TRBV11-2 and TRBJ2-1 gives the whole variable domain EAGVAQSPRYKIIEKRQSVAFWCNPISGHATLYWYQQILGQGPKLLIQFQNNGVVDDSQLPKDRFSAERLKGVDSTLKIQPAKLEDSAVYLCASNSNGYNEQFFGPGTRLTVL.

As concerns this clonotype: One end of the junction fails to match germline, which may point to a read error. The gene calls are TRBV7-8 and TRBJ1-1; D ambiguous. The CDR3 runs 15 residues. The germline gives CDR1 SGHVS, CDR2 FQNEAQ. The CDR3 is CASSLDRHGLKGMHF. CDR3 sequence (DNA): TGTGCCAGCAGCTTAGATCGACACGGCCTCAAAGGGATGCATTTT.

The chain is built from TRBV6-1 and TRBJ2-1, with 7 bases fitting TRBD2. Germline V CDR1 and CDR2: MNHNS, SASEGT. The CDR3 has 15 amino acids. Trimming removed 3 bases from V and 4 bases from J; junction bases left unmatched: 6. This CDR3 is CASSEGGNFYNEQFF. For the CDR3, the DNA is TGTGCCAGCAGTGAGGGAGGGAACTTTTACAATGAGCAGTTCTTC.